This is a list of T cell receptor beta chains from one sample in a study of T cells after yellow fever vaccination. Each CDR3 protein is one row after TCRdb ran MiXCR on the 5' RACE reads. The table includes some 320,000 distinct CDR3 sequences, over 4% detected once. The material sequenced was PBMCs, taken 5 days after the yellow fever booster vaccination. The receptors were gathered from a man aged 18 to 30 who received the YFV17D yellow fever vaccine. Each CDR3 is given with its conserved first and last residue. D genes are given only for firm matches. The listing skips clone size in some rows; elsewhere it reads once, few, many or a size class.

d_call clone_size j_call v_call cdr3_aa cdr3_nt
- few TRBJ2-3 TRBV12-3/TRBV12-4 CASSGQTGTGGYF TGTGCCAGCAGTGGGCAGACCGGGACCGGAGGGTATTTT
TRBD2 few TRBJ2-7 TRBV5-1 CASSSGLAAREQYF TGCGCCAGCAGCTCGGGACTAGCGGCGCGCGAGCAGTACTTC
TRBD1 - TRBJ2-1 TRBV4-2 CASSPTGEASGEQFF TGTGCCAGCAGCCCGACAGGGGAGGCTTCTGGGGAGCAGTTCTTC
TRBD2 - TRBJ2-3 TRBV3-1 CASSQAPGGGSTDTQYF TGTGCCAGCAGCCAAGCCCCTGGCGGGGGGAGCACAGATACGCAGTATTTT
- few TRBJ2-3 TRBV20-1 CSPRAERTDTQYF TGCAGCCCTCGGGCAGAACGCACAGATACGCAGTATTTT
- few TRBJ1-1 TRBV19 CATAGRAGYTEAFF TGTGCCACGGCGGGAAGGGCCGGATACACTGAAGCTTTCTTT
- few TRBJ1-2 TRBV29-1 CSVFGDSLNYGYTF TGCAGCGTTTTCGGAGATTCTCTTAACTATGGCTACACCTTC
TRBD2 - TRBJ2-5 TRBV4-2 CASSTPTSGVQETQYF TGTGCCAGCAGCACCCCGACTAGCGGGGTACAAGAGACCCAGTACTTC
- - TRBJ2-4 TRBV20-1 CSASSIRIQYF TGCAGTGCTAGTTCGATACGCATTCAGTACTTC
- - TRBJ1-1 TRBV7-9 CASVRTVSTEAFF TGTGCCAGTGTTAGGACTGTAAGCACTGAAGCTTTCTTT
- - TRBJ2-3 TRBV11-3 CASSLGGTAGTDTQYF TGTGCCAGCAGCTTAGGCGGGACGGCGGGCACAGATACGCAGTATTTT
- many TRBJ2-5 TRBV12-3/TRBV12-4 CASSPRVSSQETQYF TGTGCCAGCAGCCCGAGAGTGTCAAGCCAAGAGACCCAGTACTTC
- many TRBJ2-6 TRBV6-5 CASSYSPEGANVLTF TGTGCCAGCAGTTACTCCCCGGAAGGGGCCAACGTCCTGACTTTC
- many TRBJ1-2 TRBV7-9 CASSLVAGTNYGYTF TGTGCCAGCAGCTTAGTGGCAGGTACTAACTATGGCTACACCTTC
TRBD2 few TRBJ2-7 TRBV7-2 CASSSVGGGEF TGTGCCAGCAGCTCGGTCGGGGGGGGCGAATTC
- - TRBJ1-1 TRBV2 CASRKGMNTEAFF TGTGCCAGCAGGAAGGGGATGAACACTGAAGCTTTCTTT
- many TRBJ1-2 TRBV7-9 CASSSGTLNPYGYTF TGTGCCAGCAGTTCCGGGACACTGAACCCCTATGGCTACACCTTC
- few TRBJ2-5 TRBV4-1 CASSQGAGVSGPQETQYF TGCGCCAGCAGCCAAGGGGCTGGAGTGTCTGGGCCGCAAGAGACCCAGTACTTC
- many TRBJ2-2 TRBV12-3/TRBV12-4 CASSLSVDGELFF TGTGCCAGCAGTTTAAGCGTGGACGGGGAGCTGTTTTTT
- few TRBJ1-2 TRBV5-1 CASSIGPGGFASGYTF TGCGCCAGCAGCATAGGACCAGGCGGCTTCGCTAGTGGCTACACCTTC